The 7 T cell receptor beta chains presented below share a single source sample, sequenced in a study of blood T cell repertoires in COVID-19. This table comes from immunoSEQ multiplex PCR, and its TCRdb copy is limited to in-frame clones, with some not included. The sample yields some 220,000 clones, roughly nine tenths seen once. The sample taken for sequencing was PBMCs or T cells enriched from blood (not recorded which). These receptors were taken from a woman in her 30s who had recovered from COVID-19.

This clone was picked up one time. The V call is TRBV3-1 (or the pseudogene TRBV3-2), the J call TRBJ1-2; 7 positions match TRBD1. The CDR3 spans 13 residues. V shed 0 bases and J 8 bases; nucleotides not matched to a gene: 3. Looked up from germline, CDR1 is LGHDT and CDR2 is YNNKEL (reference sequence). The CDR3 here is CASSQDLGGGYTF. The DNA for the CDR3 is TGTGCCAGCAGCCAAGATTTAGGGGGCGGCTACACCTTC.

The gene calls are TRBV7-9 and TRBJ2-3, with TRBD2 matching 14 bases. The CDR3 contains 17 residues. The J segment lost 2 bases and the V segment lost 6 bases, leaving 7 bases of the junction unmatched. The germline CDR1 and CDR2 sequences are SEHNR and FQNEAQ (reference sequence). The CDR3 spells CASRDPGLAGATDTQYF. The DNA for the CDR3 is TGTGCCAGCAGAGACCCGGGACTAGCGGGAGCCACAGATACGCAGTATTTT. The full variable domain, rest sourced from reference TRBV7-9 and TRBJ2-3, is DTGVSQNPRHKITKRGQNVTFRCDPISEHNRLYWYRQTLGQGPEFLTYFQNEAQLEKSRLLSDRFSAERPKGSFSTLEIQRTEQGDSAMYLCASRDPGLAGATDTQYFGPGTRLTVL.

This rearrangement joins TRBV3-1 (or the pseudogene TRBV3-2) to TRBJ1-2; TRBD1 matches 7 bases. In germline, CDR1 is LGHDT, CDR2 YNNKEL (reference sequence). Unmatched junction bases numbered 4, after V lost 2 bases and J lost 4 bases. The CDR3 runs 14 residues. CDR3 residues: CASSQLGTVYGYTF. The CDR3 coding sequence is TGTGCCAGCAGCCAACTAGGGACAGTCTATGGCTACACCTTC.

The chain is built from TRBV4-3 and TRBJ1-2; 7 positions match TRBD1. Germline CDR1 is LGHNA and CDR2 is YSLEER. The V segment lost 4 bases and the J segment 0 bases; nucleotides outside the gene matches: 5. This CDR3 has 15 residues. The CDR3 region has the DNA TGCGCCAGCAGCCGGGACAGATACGCTAACTATGGCTACACCTTC. It yields the protein CASSRDRYANYGYTF.

This clone appeared a single time. The rearrangement uses TRBV6-5 and TRBJ1-5; D possibly corresponds to TRBD1 (6 bases). The CDR3 spans 15 residues. CDR1 MNHEY and CDR2 SVGAGI come from the germline V gene. V was trimmed by 7 bases and J by 4 bases, leaving 17 bases between them. The CDR3 nucleotides read TGTGCCAGCACCCAAGGGCGGACAGCAAATCAGCCCCAGCATTTT. Its translation: CASTQGRTANQPQHF.

The chain joins TRBV7-2 to TRBJ1-5, with D possibly being TRBD1 (6 bases). This CDR3 spans 16 amino acids. CDR1 SGHTA and CDR2 FQGNSA come from the germline V gene. V was trimmed by 5 bases and J by 1 base, leaving 15 bases between them. CDR3 loop: CASSQASRGSNQPQHF. CDR3 nucleotides: TGTGCCAGCAGCCAAGCCAGCAGGGGAAGCAATCAGCCCCAGCATTTT. The full variable domain, completed using reference TRBV7-2 and TRBJ1-5, is GAGVSQSPSNKVTEKGKDVELRCDPISGHTALYWYRQSLGQGLEFLIYFQGNSAPDKSGLPSDRFSAERTGGSVSTLTIQRTQQEDSAVYLCASSQASRGSNQPQHFGDGTRLSIL.

This sequence joins TRBV27 and TRBJ1-6; D is unclear. The CDR3 runs to 13 residues. Trimming stripped 4 bases from V and 8 bases from J, with 9 bases between. Per germline, CDR1 MNHEY and CDR2 SMNVEV (reference sequence). CDR3 DNA: TGTGCCAGCAGTTCCCGACTGTATTCACCCCTCCACTTT. This gives the protein CASSSRLYSPLHF.